This T cell receptor (beta chain) was sequenced in a study of beta chain features in type 1 diabetes. Findings of the study overall: Any PCR bias toward short templates would affect both groups alike.

As every portion of the isolated RNA was reverse transcribed, the sequencing read expressed TCRB transcripts. Produced via immunoSEQ multiplex PCR; TCRdb's table is partial and in-frame only. Of about 250,000 clones listed, roughly 14% are singletons. At least ten counts were recorded for this clone. Antigen specificity is unknown. The CDR3 runs to 12 residues. Trimming stripped 5 bases from V and 6 bases from J, with 9 bases between. Germline V lookup: CDR1 SEHNR, CDR2 FQNEAQ (reference sequence). The chain couples TRBV7-9 to TRBJ2-3, with D perhaps matching TRBD2 (6 bases). The origin of this receptor is a woman in her 40s in good health. Material: naive CD4+ T cells from blood. CDR3 nucleotide sequence: TGTGCCAGCAGCCGGGACTCGGATACGCAGTATTTT. Translating it yields CASSRDSDTQYF.